The sample holds a few counts of the clone carrying this TCR beta chain. Its specificity is unknown. This sample was included in a study of cytomegalovirus exposure and HLA in healthy donors. The PCR ran on 60 Vbeta and 13 Jbeta primers. Clones were sequenced by immunoSEQ multiplex PCR, and TCRdb holds only the in-frame ones, with some missing. The profile shows about 110,000 clones, 73% of them singletons. Healthy individuals who donated bone marrow served as the donors. Points from the study as a whole: Of the V segments, some could not be distinguished, including TRBV6-2 and TRBV6-3, and were excluded. In an earlier analysis, about 87% or about 30%: the productive usage of most TCR beta V segments.

From germline, CDR1 is SEHNR and CDR2 FQNEAQ (reference sequence). The CDR3 loop spans 16 amino acids. J gave up 7 bases and V 4 bases, and 6 bases lay outside the gene matches. The source is a man aged 35 to 55 in good health and CMV-seronegative. The chain links TRBV7-9 to TRBJ2-2; 13 nucleotides agree with TRBD2. Sequenced sample: PBMCs. CDR3 DNA sequence: TGTGCCAGCAGCTCGACTAGCGGGGGGCTTGGCGGGGAGCTGTTTTTT. Its protein is CASSSTSGGLGGELFF.